Following are 21 T cell receptor beta chains from one sample sequenced in a study of OX40 agonist ivuxolimab in advanced cancers. TCRdb's table, derived via immunoSEQ multiplex PCR, lists solely in-frame clones and lacks some. The sample holds fewer than 70,000 clones, more than 70% seen once. The sample was CD4+ or CD8+ T cells sorted from blood, taken in a trial of the OX40 agonist ivuxolimab. The receptor set was obtained from an adult with an advanced solid tumor such as melanoma, head and neck, liver or kidney cancer.

The chain links TRBV2 to TRBJ2-2, with TRBD1 matching 7 bases. The CDR3 runs to 13 residues. Germline CDR1 SNHLY, CDR2 FYNNEI. Germline trimming cut 5 bases from V and 5 bases from J; bases unmatched to any gene: 2. Here the CDR3 reads CASSRQGTGELFF. The CDR3 region has the DNA TGTGCCAGCAGTCGACAGGGAACCGGGGAGCTGTTTTTT.

The sample holds one count of this clone. This chain joins TRBV6-1 and TRBJ2-7; no definite D call. The CDR3 covers 10 residues. V dropped 6 bases and J dropped 3 bases, with 3 bases sitting between them. Germline-derived CDR1 and CDR2 are MNHNS and SASEGT. In DNA, the CDR3 is TGTGCCAGCAGGGACTACGAGCAGTACTTC. This sequence encodes CASRDYEQYF.

This clone was seen more than once but under ten times. V usage is TRBV5-1 and J usage is TRBJ2-7, with D perhaps matching TRBD2 (5 bases). In germline, CDR1 is SGHRS, CDR2 YFSETQ. The CDR3 spans 14 residues. V was cut by 8 bases and J by 3 bases, with 18 bases left in between. DNA of the CDR3: TGCGCCAGTAACCCCCACCTCGGGAACTACGAGCAGTACTTC. The encoded protein is CASNPHLGNYEQYF.

The V and J genes are TRBV7-6 and TRBJ2-5; TRBD1 is a possible D gene (6 bases). Germline CDR1 and CDR2: SGHVS and FNYEAQ. Between the trimmed V and J ends, which lost 5 bases and 1 base, there was a span of 11 bases. The CDR3 has 14 residues. The CDR3 spells CASSRTATQETQYF. The CDR3 nucleotides read TGTGCCAGCAGCCGGACAGCCACCCAAGAGACCCAGTACTTC.

The chain joins TRBV4-2 to TRBJ1-6; TRBD1 aligns across 7 bases. V shed 4 bases, J shed 8 bases, and the junction held 5 bases outside the gene matches. CDR1 and CDR2 (germline): LGHNA, YNFKEQ. The CDR3 runs to 14 residues. DNA of the CDR3: TGTGCCAGCAGCCCAGATACAGGGGATTCACCCCTCCACTTT. Translating gives CASSPDTGDSPLHF.

This clone was picked up one time. The chain couples TRBV19 to TRBJ2-2, with 15 bases identical to TRBD2. V shed 5 bases, J shed 0 bases, and the junction held 1 base outside the gene matches. Germline lookup yields CDR1 LNHDA and CDR2 SQIVND (reference sequence). The CDR3 loop spans 17 amino acids. DNA of the CDR3: TGTGCCAGTAGTGGGACTAGCGGGGGGTCGAACACCGGGGAGCTGTTTTTT. This gives the protein CASSGTSGGSNTGELFF.

The chain combines TRBV5-1 with TRBJ2-1, with unresolved D. CDR1 is SGHRS and CDR2 is YFSETQ in the germline V gene. The length of the CDR3 is 15 residues. The germline V and J ends were trimmed by 1 base and 7 bases, with 15 bases remaining between them. The CDR3 bases are TGCGCCAGCAGCTTGAGTCCGGGCAGCAAAAATGAGCAGTTCTTC. Amino acid sequence: CASSLSPGSKNEQFF.

The V and J genes are TRBV7-2 and TRBJ1-1, with D hard to call. The V gene lost 2 bases and the J gene lost 7 bases, with 11 bases spanning the gap. Germline V gene data show CDR1 as SGHTA and CDR2 as FQGNSA. The CDR3 is 13 amino acids. The CDR3 nucleotides read TGTGCCAGCAGCTTAAGCGATGGGCGTGAAGCTTTCTTT. Translated, it gives CASSLSDGREAFF.

The genes are TRBV6-1 and TRBJ1-3; 7 bases are shared with TRBD1. The CDR3 runs 14 residues. CDR1 is MNHNS and CDR2 is SASEGT in the germline V gene. Trimming cost V 11 bases and J 3 bases; bases outside gene matches: 10. The CDR3 loop reads CAGKTGIDGNTIYF. CDR3 in DNA: TGTGCCGGAAAGACAGGGATCGATGGAAACACCATATATTTT.

J is TRBJ1-2 and V is TRBV30; 7 bases are shared with TRBD1. The CDR3 is 14 residues long. V lost 1 base to trimming and J lost 4 bases; unmatched junction nucleotides: 6. The germline V gene encodes CDR1 GTSNPN and CDR2 SVGIG (reference sequence). The CDR3: CAWSGGGFTYGYTF. CDR3 coding DNA: TGTGCCTGGAGTGGAGGGGGCTTTACCTATGGCTACACCTTC. Using reference TRBV30 and TRBJ1-2 for the parts outside the CDR3, the full variable domain is SQTIHQWPATLVQPVGSPLSLECTVEGTSNPNLYWYRQAAGRGLQLLFYSVGIGQISSEVPQNLSASRPQDRQFILSSKKLLLSDSGFYLCAWSGGGFTYGYTFGSGTRLTVV.

The chain joins TRBV14 to TRBJ2-5; tentative D call: TRBD2 (6 bases). There are 13 residues in the CDR3. Trimming left V 5 bases short and J 5 bases short, with 12 bases between. Germline-derived CDR1 and CDR2 are SGHDN and FVKESK. The CDR3 DNA reads as TGTGCCAGCAGCTCCCGGGGGTGGGAGACCCAGTACTTC. The encoded protein is CASSSRGWETQYF. The variable domain in full, completed from reference TRBV14 and TRBJ2-5, reads EAGVTQFPSHSVIEKGQTVTLRCDPISGHDNLYWYRRVMGKEIKFLLHFVKESKQDESGMPNNRFLAERTGGTYSTLKVQPAELEDSGVYFCASSSRGWETQYFGPGTRLLVL.

The chain joins TRBV2 to TRBJ2-2, with TRBD2 matching 8 bases. The CDR3 is 16 amino acids. Losses at the gene ends were 4 bases for V and 8 bases for J; bases not matched to a gene: 12. Germline CDR1 and CDR2: SNHLY and FYNNEI. The CDR3 protein is CASSAVRGDPMGELFF. The CDR3 bases are TGTGCCAGCAGTGCGGTGCGGGGGGACCCCATGGGGGAGCTGTTTTTT.

CDR3 nucleotide sequence: TGTGCCAGCAGTTACTATAGGACCAACTATGGCTACACCTTC. As protein: CASSYYRTNYGYTF. The V call is TRBV6-5, the J call TRBJ1-2; D ambiguous. Germline CDR1 reads MNHEY; CDR2 reads SVGAGI. This CDR3 contains 14 residues. Trimming took off 1 base at V and 2 bases at J, with 8 bases between the two ends.

The V and J genes are TRBV10-3 and TRBJ2-7; maybe TRBD1 (7 bases). V lost 4 bases and J lost 1, with 11 bases in between. The CDR3 is 14 amino acids. In germline, CDR1 is ENHRY, CDR2 SYGVKD. CDR3 region: CAISGRGDSYEQYF. In DNA, the CDR3 is TGTGCCATCAGTGGCAGGGGGGATTCCTACGAGCAGTACTTC.

V gene TRBV2 combines with J gene TRBJ2-2; no clear D gene. V lost 3 bases, J lost 5 bases, and 7 bases lay in between. Germline V gene data show CDR1 as SNHLY and CDR2 as FYNNEI. This CDR3 has 13 residues. CDR3: CASSDVGTGELFF. Here the CDR3 DNA reads TGTGCCAGCAGTGACGTGGGGACCGGGGAGCTGTTTTTT. Full variable domain (rest looked up from reference TRBV2 and TRBJ2-2): EPEVTQTPSHQVTQMGQEVILRCVPISNHLYFYWYRQILGQKVEFLVSFYNNEISEKSEIFDDQFSVERPDGSNFTLKIRSTKLEDSAMYFCASSDVGTGELFFGEGSRLTVL.

The rearrangement uses TRBV12-5 and TRBJ1-1; D unclear. V lost 6 bases, J lost 1 base, and 9 bases lay in between. Germline V gene sequence: CDR1 LGHNT, CDR2 FRNRAP. The CDR3 totals 13 residues. The DNA of the CDR3 is TGTGCTAGTGGCCTAACTTCGAACACTGAAGCTTTCTTT. Amino acid sequence: CASGLTSNTEAFF.

The chain couples TRBV6-5 to TRBJ1-1; 7 nucleotides match TRBD1. The CDR3 consists of 14 residues. Unmatched junction bases numbered 9, after V lost 6 bases and J lost 5 bases. CDR1 is MNHEY and CDR2 is SVGAGI in the germline V gene. The DNA of the CDR3 is TGTGCCAGCAGCAGGGGGGGGGACGGGACTGAAGCTTTCTTT. It specifies CASSRGGDGTEAFF.

The genes are TRBV7-9 and TRBJ1-4; D perhaps matches TRBD1 (6 bases). The V end was cut by 5 bases, the J end by 5 bases, with 21 bases between. The germline V gene encodes CDR1 SEHNR and CDR2 FQNEAQ (reference sequence). There are 17 residues in the CDR3. CDR3 coding DNA: TGTGCCAGCAGCCTACTCTCACGCCCGAGGGGGAATGAAAAACTGTTTTTT. Protein sequence: CASSLLSRPRGNEKLFF.

The chain combines TRBV30 with TRBJ1-5, with 7 nucleotides matching TRBD1. The CDR3 has 15 residues. The V segment lost 5 bases and the J segment 4 bases; nucleotides outside the gene matches: 11. Germline assignment: CDR1 GTSNPN and CDR2 SVGIG (reference sequence). CDR3 nucleotide sequence: TGTGCCTGGTCAATAAGTGGGACAGTTAATCAGCCCCAGCATTTT. Translated, it gives CAWSISGTVNQPQHF.

The rearrangement uses TRBV6-5 and TRBJ1-1; D is ambiguous. The V end lost 5 bases, the J end lost 0 bases, and 13 bases lay between the germline ends. The CDR3 loop spans 15 amino acids. Germline assignment: CDR1 MNHEY and CDR2 SVGAGI. CDR3 nucleotide sequence: TGTGCCAGCAGTGCCTGGACGGCCATGAACACTGAAGCTTTCTTT. This translates into CASSAWTAMNTEAFF.

The chain joins TRBV5-1 to TRBJ1-3; D gene unclear. The CDR3 sequence is 13 residues long. V gave up 3 bases and J gave up 0 bases, with 4 bases separating them. Per the germline V gene, CDR1 is SGHRS and CDR2 is YFSETQ. The CDR3 protein is CASSSSSGNTIYF. The CDR3 nucleotides read TGCGCCAGCAGCTCAAGCTCTGGAAACACCATATATTTT.